The present T cell receptor (beta chain) was sequenced within a study of cytotoxic CD8 clonotypes in ibrutinib-treated CLL. Study context: The patients, about a dozen relapsed/refractory and approximately 14 treatment-naive, included about 18 who were IGHV unmutated. On average, 94,082 productive rearrangements and about 280,000 productive templates per sample.

Sequencing was designed to attain a depth spanning 1 in 200,000 to 1 in 1 million T cells. Here immunoSEQ multiplex PCR was the method, and the copy in TCRdb shows in-frame clones only, minus some. The sample has around 30,000 clones, approximately 54% seen once. From cryopreserved PBMCs came about 2 micrograms of genomic DNA used for TCR beta libraries. V was clipped by 5 bases and J by 10 bases; unmatched bases: 9. The CDR3 loop spans 15 amino acids. Germline assignment: CDR1 MNHEY and CDR2 SVGAGI. This clone was detected only a few times. The source material was PBMCs, sampled before ibrutinib treatment. This clonotype was obtained from a human donor with chronic lymphocytic leukemia. The chain is built from TRBV6-5 and TRBJ1-6, with 9 bases lining up with TRBD1. The CDR3 DNA follows: TGTGCCAGCAGTAATTCCGGGACAGGGCAGTCACCCCTCCACTTT. It specifies CASSNSGTGQSPLHF.